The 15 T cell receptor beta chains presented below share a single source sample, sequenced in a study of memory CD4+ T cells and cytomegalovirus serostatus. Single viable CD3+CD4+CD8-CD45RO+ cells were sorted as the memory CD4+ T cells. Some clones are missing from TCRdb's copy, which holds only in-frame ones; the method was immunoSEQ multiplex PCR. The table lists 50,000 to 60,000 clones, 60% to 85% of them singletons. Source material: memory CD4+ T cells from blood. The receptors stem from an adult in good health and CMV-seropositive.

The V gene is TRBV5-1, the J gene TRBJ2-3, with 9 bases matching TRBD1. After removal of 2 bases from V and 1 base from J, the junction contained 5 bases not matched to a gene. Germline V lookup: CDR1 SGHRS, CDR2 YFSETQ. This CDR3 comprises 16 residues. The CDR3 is CASSFLGQGGTDTQYF. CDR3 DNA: TGCGCCAGCAGCTTTCTGGGACAGGGCGGCACAGATACGCAGTATTTT.

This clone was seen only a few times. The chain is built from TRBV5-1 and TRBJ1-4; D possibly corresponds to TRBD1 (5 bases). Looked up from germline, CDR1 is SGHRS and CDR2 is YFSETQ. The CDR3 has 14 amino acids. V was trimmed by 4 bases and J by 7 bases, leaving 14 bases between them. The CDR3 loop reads CASSVQVGGEKLFF. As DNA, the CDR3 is TGCGCCAGCAGCGTACAGGTCGGGGGTGAAAAACTGTTTTTT.

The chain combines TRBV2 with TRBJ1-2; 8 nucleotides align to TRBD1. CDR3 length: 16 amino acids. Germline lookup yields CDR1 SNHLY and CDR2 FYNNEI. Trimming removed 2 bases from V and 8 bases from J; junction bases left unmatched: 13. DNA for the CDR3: TGTGCCAGCAGTGAAAGAGGGGCCGGGACAGGAAAGGGCTACACCTTC. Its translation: CASSERGAGTGKGYTF.

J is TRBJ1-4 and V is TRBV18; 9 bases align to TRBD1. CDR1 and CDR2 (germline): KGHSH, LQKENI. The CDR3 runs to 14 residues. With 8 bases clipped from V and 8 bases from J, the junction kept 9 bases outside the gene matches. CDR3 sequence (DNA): TGTGCCAGCACCCACGGGACAGGGATGGAAAAACTGTTTTTT. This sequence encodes CASTHGTGMEKLFF.

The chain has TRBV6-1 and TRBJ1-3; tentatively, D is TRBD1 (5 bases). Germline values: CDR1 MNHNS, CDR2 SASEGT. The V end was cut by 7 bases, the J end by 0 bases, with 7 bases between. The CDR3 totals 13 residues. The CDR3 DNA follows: TGTGCCAGCAATACAGGCTCTGGAAACACCATATATTTT. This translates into CASNTGSGNTIYF.

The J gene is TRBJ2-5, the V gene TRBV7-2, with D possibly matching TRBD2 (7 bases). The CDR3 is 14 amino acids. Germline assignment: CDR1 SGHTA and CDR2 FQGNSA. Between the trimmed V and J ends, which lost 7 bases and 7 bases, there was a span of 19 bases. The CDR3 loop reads CASTLGGGLRTQYF. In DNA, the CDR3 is TGTGCCAGCACCCTAGGGGGGGGCCTCAGGACCCAGTACTTC.

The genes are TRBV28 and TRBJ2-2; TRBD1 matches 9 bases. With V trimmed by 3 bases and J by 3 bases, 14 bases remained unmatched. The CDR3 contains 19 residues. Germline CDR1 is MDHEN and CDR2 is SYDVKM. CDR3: CASSFFGKTGGLDTGELFF. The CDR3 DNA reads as TGTGCCAGCAGTTTTTTTGGGAAAACAGGGGGCCTGGACACCGGGGAGCTGTTTTTT. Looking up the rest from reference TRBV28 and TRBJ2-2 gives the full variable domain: DVKVTQSSRYLVKRTGEKVFLECVQDMDHENMFWYRQDPGLGLRLIYFSYDVKMKEKGDIPEGYSVSREKKERFSLILESASTNQTSMYLCASSFFGKTGGLDTGELFFGEGSRLTVL.

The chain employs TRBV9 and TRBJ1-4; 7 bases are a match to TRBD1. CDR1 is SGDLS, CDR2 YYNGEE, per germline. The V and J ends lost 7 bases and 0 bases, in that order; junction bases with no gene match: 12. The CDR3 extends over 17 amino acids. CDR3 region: CASGHSTGVATNEKLFF. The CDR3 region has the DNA TGTGCCAGCGGACATAGTACAGGGGTCGCAACTAATGAAAAACTGTTTTTT.

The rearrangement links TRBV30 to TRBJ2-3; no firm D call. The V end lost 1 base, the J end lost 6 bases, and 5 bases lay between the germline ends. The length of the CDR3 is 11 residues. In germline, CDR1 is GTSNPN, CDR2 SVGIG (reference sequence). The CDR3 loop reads CAWSDRDTQYF. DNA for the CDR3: TGTGCCTGGAGTGACCGTGATACGCAGTATTTT.

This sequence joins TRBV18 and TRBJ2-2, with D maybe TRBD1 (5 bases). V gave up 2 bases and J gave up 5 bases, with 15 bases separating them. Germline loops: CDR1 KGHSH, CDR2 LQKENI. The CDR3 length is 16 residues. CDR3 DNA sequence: TGTGCCAGCTCACCAGGGGCAGGGTCCGTTACCGGGGAGCTGTTTTTT. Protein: CASSPGAGSVTGELFF.

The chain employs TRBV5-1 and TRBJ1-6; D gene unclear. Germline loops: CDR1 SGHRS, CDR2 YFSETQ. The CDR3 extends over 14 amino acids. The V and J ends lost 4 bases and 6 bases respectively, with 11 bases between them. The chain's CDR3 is CASSAGVTNSPLHF. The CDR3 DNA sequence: TGCGCCAGCAGCGCCGGGGTTACTAATTCACCCCTCCACTTT.

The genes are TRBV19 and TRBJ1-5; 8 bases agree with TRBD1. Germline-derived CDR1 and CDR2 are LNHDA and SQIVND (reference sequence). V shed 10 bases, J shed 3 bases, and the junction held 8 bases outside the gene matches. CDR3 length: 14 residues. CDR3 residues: CATSRDRTNQPQHF. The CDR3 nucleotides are TGTGCCACCTCACGGGACAGGACCAATCAGCCCCAGCATTTT.

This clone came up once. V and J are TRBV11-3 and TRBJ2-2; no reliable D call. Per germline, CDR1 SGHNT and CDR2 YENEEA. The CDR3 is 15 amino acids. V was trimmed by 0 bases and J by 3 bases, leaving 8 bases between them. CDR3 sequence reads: CASSLDSQYTGELFF. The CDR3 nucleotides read TGTGCCAGCAGCTTAGATTCACAGTACACCGGGGAGCTGTTTTTT.

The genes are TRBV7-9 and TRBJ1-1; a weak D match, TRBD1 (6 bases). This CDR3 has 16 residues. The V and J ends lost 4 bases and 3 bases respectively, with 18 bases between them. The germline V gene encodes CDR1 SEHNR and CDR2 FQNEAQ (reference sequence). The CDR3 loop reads CASSSSVTGYDTEAFF. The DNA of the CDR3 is TGTGCCAGCAGCTCCTCTGTGACAGGCTATGACACTGAAGCTTTCTTT.

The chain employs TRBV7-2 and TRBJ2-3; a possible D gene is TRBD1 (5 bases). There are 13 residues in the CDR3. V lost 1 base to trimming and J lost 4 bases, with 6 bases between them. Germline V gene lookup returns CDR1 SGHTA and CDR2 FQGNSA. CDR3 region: CASSLVRADTQYF. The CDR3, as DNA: TGTGCCAGCAGCTTAGTCAGGGCAGATACGCAGTATTTT.